This T cell receptor beta chain was obtained from a study of early T cells in non-severe SARS-CoV-2 infection. Study information: The chains were unpaired, and the sequenced material was bulk RNA from unsorted whole blood.

Points from the study as a whole: A preference for anti-spike CD8 responses marked VDJdb matching, which missed private and CD4 specificities.

Looked up from germline, CDR1 is SGHRS and CDR2 is YFSETQ. The CDR3 is 14 residues long. V lost 4 bases to trimming and J lost 3 bases, with 13 bases between them. This clonotype was detected ten times or more. Its antigen is not known. Individual cDNA molecules were tagged with unique molecular identifiers. Using its own MiXCR run on the 5' RACE reads, TCRdb lists one record per CDR3 protein. The table includes tens of thousands of distinct CDR3 sequences, about 10% detected once. The sequenced sample consisted of whole blood. V is TRBV5-1 and J is TRBJ1-1; maybe TRBD1 (5 bases). The sequence was collected from an adult who was a healthcare worker with PCR-confirmed SARS-CoV-2 infection or an uninfected control (not recorded which). Written as DNA, the CDR3 is TGCGCCAGCAGCAGAGAGGGACTGGACACTGAAGCTTTCTTT. This encodes CASSREGLDTEAFF.